This entry concerns a single TCR beta chain. Its antigen specificity is not known. There are no base qualities to consult, and no much larger clone falls within one base. This record belongs to a study of OX40 agonist ivuxolimab in advanced cancers. As for the study more broadly: Ivuxolimab was an agonistic, fully human IgG2 monoclonal antibody directed against OX40 (CD134), a costimulatory receptor. The dose-escalation cohort was approximately 83% male with a mean age of approximately 60 years, ranging from roughly 23 to 79. Intravenous ivuxolimab was administered to patients every 2 weeks at six dose levels: 0.01, 0.1, 0.3, 1.5, 3 and 10 mg/kg. The monotherapy dose-escalation portion (N of about 57 patients) of the phase I ivuxolimab trial is reported in the paper. Prior anti-PD-1, anti-PD-L1 or anti-CTLA-4 therapy was permitted, and 35% to 40% of dose-escalation patients had received checkpoint inhibitors. Of the approximately 50 dose-escalation patients, hepatocellular carcinoma was present in approximately 20, melanoma in about 15, renal cell carcinoma in 9 and head and neck cancer in 9. Partial responses were achieved by three dose-escalation patients, of whom one had hepatocellular carcinoma and two had cutaneous melanoma. Peripheral TCRbeta sequencing was intended to test whether TCR sequence diversity was altered and clonal T-cell expansion was caused by ivuxolimab. The study at large found these results: Which antigens the clonally expanded peripheral T cells were specific for was not determined. Clonal expansion of both CD4+ and CD8+ blood T cells was observed from baseline to week 6 at doses 0.1 to 3.0 mg/kg. In the 0.1-3.0 mg/kg groups, partial responders were among the patients with the lowest normalized peripheral clonal expansion, particularly in CD8+ T cells. Low levels of normalized T-cell clonal expansion were also seen in some nonresponding patients. On average, CD8+ T cells showed more expanded clones than CD4+ T cells after ivuxolimab.

The trial excluded patients who had a history of autoimmune disease or who were on systemic immunosuppression. In every dose cohort, peripheral blood was drawn for TCR sequencing at baseline, cycle 4 day 1, and cycle 7 day 1. The samples were drawn from a first-in-human, open-label, multicenter phase I dose-escalation trial of ivuxolimab. The trial enrolled adults with locally advanced or metastatic head and neck squamous cell, hepatocellular, melanoma or renal cell carcinoma. Before TCR sequencing, CD4+ T cells and CD8+ T cells were sorted from peripheral blood as separate populations. Genomic DNA was extracted from sorted cells for sequencing of the TCRbeta CDR3 region. The immunoSEQ Assay was used to sequence the TCRbeta CDR3 regions. The table comes from immuneACCESS by way of TCRdb, which keeps in-frame sequences with V and J called. Part of the clones is missing from these tables; in studies checked, under half for an unresolved V gene and the rest for unknown reasons. The sample profile shows fewer than 120,000 clones; around 90% of them were found once. The ten largest account for about 0.25% of the sample.

The sequencing here drew on CD4+ or CD8+ T cells sorted from blood, taken in a trial of the OX40 agonist ivuxolimab. This sequence was found in an adult with an advanced solid tumor such as melanoma, head and neck, liver or kidney cancer.

The encoded CDR3 is CAISEVRNTEAFF. The DNA sequence is TGTGCCATCAGTGAGGTCAGAAACACTGAAGCTTTCTTT. The rearrangement combines TRBV10-3 with TRBJ1-1, with the D gene not clear enough to name. From the cysteine up to the phenylalanine, the CDR3 has a length of 13 residues. Only the CDR3 DNA stays, 39 bases, in frame from base 1. Reading the germline V gene gives CDR1 ENHRY and CDR2 SYGVKD. At the junction V is shortened by 2 bases and J by 2 bases, with 6 bases in between.